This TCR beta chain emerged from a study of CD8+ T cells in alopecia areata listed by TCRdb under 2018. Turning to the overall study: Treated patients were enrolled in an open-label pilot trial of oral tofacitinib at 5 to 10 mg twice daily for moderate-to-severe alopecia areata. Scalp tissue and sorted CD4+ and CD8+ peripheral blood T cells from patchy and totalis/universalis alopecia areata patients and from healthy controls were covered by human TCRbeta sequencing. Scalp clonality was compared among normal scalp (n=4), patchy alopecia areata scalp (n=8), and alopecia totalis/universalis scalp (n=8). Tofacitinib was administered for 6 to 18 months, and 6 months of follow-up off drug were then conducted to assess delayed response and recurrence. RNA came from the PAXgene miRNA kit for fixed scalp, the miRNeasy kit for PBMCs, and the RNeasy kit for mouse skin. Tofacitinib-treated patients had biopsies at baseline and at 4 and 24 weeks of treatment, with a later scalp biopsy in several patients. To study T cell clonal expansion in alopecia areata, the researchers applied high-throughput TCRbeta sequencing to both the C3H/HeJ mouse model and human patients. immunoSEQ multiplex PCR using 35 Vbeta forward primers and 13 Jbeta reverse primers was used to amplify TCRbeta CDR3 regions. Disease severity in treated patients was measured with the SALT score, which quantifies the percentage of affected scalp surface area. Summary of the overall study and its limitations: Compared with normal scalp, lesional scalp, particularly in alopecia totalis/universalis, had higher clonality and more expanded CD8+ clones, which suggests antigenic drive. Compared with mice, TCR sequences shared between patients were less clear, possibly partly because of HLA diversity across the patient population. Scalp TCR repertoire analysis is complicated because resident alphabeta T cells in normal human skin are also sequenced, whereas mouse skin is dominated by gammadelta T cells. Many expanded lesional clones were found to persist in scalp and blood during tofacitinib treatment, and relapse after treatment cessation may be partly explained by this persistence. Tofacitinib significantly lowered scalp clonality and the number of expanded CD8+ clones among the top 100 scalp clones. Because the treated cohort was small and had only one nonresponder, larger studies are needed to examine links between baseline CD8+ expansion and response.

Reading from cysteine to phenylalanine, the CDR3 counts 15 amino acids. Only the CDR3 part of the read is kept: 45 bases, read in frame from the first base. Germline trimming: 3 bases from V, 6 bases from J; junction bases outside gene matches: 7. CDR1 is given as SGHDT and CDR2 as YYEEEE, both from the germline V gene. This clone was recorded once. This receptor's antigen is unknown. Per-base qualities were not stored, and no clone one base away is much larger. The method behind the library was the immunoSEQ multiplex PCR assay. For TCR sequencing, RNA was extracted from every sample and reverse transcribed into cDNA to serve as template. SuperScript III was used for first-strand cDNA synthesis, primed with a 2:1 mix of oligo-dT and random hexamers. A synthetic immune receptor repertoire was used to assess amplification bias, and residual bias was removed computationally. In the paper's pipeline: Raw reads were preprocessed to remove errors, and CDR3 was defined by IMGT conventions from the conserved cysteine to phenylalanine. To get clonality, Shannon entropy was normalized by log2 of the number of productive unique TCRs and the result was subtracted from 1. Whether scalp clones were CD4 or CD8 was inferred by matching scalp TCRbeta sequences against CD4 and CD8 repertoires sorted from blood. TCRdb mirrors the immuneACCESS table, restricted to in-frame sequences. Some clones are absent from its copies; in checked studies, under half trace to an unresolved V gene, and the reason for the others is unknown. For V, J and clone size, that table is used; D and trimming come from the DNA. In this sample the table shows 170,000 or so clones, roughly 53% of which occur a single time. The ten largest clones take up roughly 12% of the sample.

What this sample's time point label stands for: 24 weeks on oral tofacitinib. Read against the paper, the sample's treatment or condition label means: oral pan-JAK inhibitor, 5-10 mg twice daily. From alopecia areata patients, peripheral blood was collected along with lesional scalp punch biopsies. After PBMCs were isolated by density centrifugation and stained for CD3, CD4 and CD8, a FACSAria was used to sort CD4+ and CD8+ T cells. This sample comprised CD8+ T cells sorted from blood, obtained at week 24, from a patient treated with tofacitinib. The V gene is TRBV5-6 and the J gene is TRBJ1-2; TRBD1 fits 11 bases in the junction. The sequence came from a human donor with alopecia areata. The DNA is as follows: TGTGCCAGCAGCTATCGGGACAGGGGGAGGAATGGCTACACCTTC. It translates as CASSYRDRGRNGYTF.